This entry is about one TCR beta chain. The data were taken from a study of blood T cell repertoires in COVID-19. The overall study: Whether acute or convalescent, the COVID-19 samples came from the United States, Italy and Spain.

Germline CDR1 reads GTSNPN; CDR2 reads SVGIG (reference sequence). V lost 0 bases, J lost 4 bases, and 9 bases lay in between. The CDR3 has 13 amino acids. Adults between roughly 18 and 89 years of age took part from about two dozen US areas. Clinical histories supplied by participants themselves formed the basis of cohort assignment. Sequencing was performed with immunoSEQ multiplex PCR; in TCRdb, only in-frame clones are kept and a portion is missing. Of more than 110,000 clones listed, 84% are singletons. Sequences were obtained from PBMCs or T cells enriched from blood (not recorded which). This sequence originates from a man aged 40-55 years with acute COVID-19. This chain uses TRBV30 with TRBJ2-5, with D maybe TRBD2 (5 bases). Here the CDR3 reads CAWSVQRSETQYF. DNA of the CDR3: TGTGCCTGGAGTGTCCAGCGGTCAGAGACCCAGTACTTC.